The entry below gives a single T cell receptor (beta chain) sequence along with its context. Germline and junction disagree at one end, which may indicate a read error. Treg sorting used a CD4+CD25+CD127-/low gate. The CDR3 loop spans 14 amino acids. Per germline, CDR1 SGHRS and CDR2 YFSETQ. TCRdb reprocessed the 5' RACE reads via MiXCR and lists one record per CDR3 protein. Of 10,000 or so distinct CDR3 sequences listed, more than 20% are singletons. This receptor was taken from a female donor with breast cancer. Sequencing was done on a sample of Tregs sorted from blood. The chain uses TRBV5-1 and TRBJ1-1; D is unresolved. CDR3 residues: CASSIAEFNTEAFF. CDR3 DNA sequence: TGCGCCAGCAGCATAGCGGAATTTAACACTGAAGCGTTCTTT.